This T cell receptor (beta chain) was obtained from a study of OX40 agonist ivuxolimab in advanced cancers. TCRdb's copy holds only in-frame clones and misses some; the assay was immunoSEQ multiplex PCR. The data hold 65,000 to 85,000 clones, with roughly 85% observed a single time. V lost 4 bases, J lost 7 bases, and 13 bases lay in between. Germline V gives CDR1 ENHRY, CDR2 SYGVKD. The CDR3 is 14 residues long. The source is an adult with an advanced solid tumor such as melanoma, head and neck, liver or kidney cancer. Specimen: CD4+ or CD8+ T cells sorted from blood, collected in a trial of the OX40 agonist ivuxolimab. The chain recombines TRBV10-3 with TRBJ1-4; D uncertain. CDR3 DNA sequence: TGTGCCATCAGTGCTTCTGGAGCGGGTGAAAAACTGTTTTTT. Its translation: CAISASGAGEKLFF.